This passage covers 27 T cell receptor beta chains from one sample sequenced in a study of T cell repertoires in cytomegalovirus infection. These receptors have no known antigen. TCRdb recomputed calls from the reads with MiXCR, one row per CDR3 protein. Seen here are a few hundred thousand distinct CDR3 sequences, around 30% observed once, and the top ten hold about a sixth. Sequencing was performed on cultured PBMCs, taken from culture after CMV antigen stimulation. These TCRs come from a human donor in good health (CMV status not recorded). Some clones in this sample may be carry-over from other donors' samples.

This clonotype was seen more than once but under ten times. The chain carries TRBV2 and TRBJ1-1; D is unclear. Germline V gene data show CDR1 as SNHLY and CDR2 as FYNNEI. The CDR3 is 13 residues long. V lost 1 base and J 4 bases, leaving 7 bases between the germline ends. CDR3 nucleotide sequence: TGTGCCAGCAGTGAAGGACCGCTCACTGAAGCTTTCTTT. Amino acids: CASSEGPLTEAFF.

This clonotype came up many times. V usage is TRBV7-9 and J usage is TRBJ2-7; maybe TRBD2 (6 bases). The germline V gene encodes CDR1 SEHNR and CDR2 FQNEAQ (reference sequence). With 5 bases removed from V and 2 bases from J, the gap between germline ends came to 19 bases. CDR3 length: 16 residues. This CDR3 reads CASSGPEGRDPYEQYF. The CDR3 DNA follows: TGTGCCAGCAGCGGCCCCGAGGGGCGGGACCCCTACGAGCAGTACTTC.

The chain has TRBV7-3 and TRBJ2-1; the D gene is possibly TRBD2 (6 bases). The germline gives CDR1 SGHTA, CDR2 FQGTGA. Between the trimmed V and J ends, which lost 5 bases and 6 bases, there was a span of 20 bases. The CDR3 is made up of 16 amino acids. The CDR3 is CASSDGTLTSSNEQFF. DNA for the CDR3: TGTGCCAGCAGCGACGGAACTTTGACTAGTTCCAATGAGCAGTTCTTC.

V and J are TRBV27 and TRBJ2-1; D not certain. This CDR3 contains 13 residues. The V gene lost 0 bases and the J gene lost 10 bases, with 10 bases spanning the gap. Germline assignment: CDR1 MNHEY and CDR2 SMNVEV (reference sequence). The chain's CDR3 is CASSLSYSSEQFF. The CDR3 coding sequence is TGTGCCAGCAGTTTATCCTACAGCAGCGAGCAGTTCTTC.

This clonotype was counted a few times. The V gene is TRBV18, the J gene TRBJ2-1; 8 positions agree with TRBD2. V was clipped by 0 bases and J by 5 bases; unmatched bases: 9. This CDR3 has 17 amino acids. Germline V CDR1 and CDR2: KGHSH, LQKENI. The CDR3 reads CASSPPMLAGFNNEQFF. As DNA, the CDR3 is TGTGCCAGCTCACCACCAATGTTAGCGGGATTTAACAATGAGCAGTTCTTC.

The J gene is TRBJ1-1, the V gene TRBV30; the D is unclear. This CDR3 comprises 12 residues. The V and J ends lost 3 bases and 0 bases respectively, with 5 bases between them. CDR1 is GTSNPN, CDR2 SVGIG, per germline (reference sequence). Written as DNA, the CDR3 is TGTGCCTGGAGCGCCTTGAACACTGAAGCTTTCTTT. Protein sequence: CAWSALNTEAFF.

This chain joins TRBV6-6 and TRBJ1-1; TRBD1 aligns across 7 bases. After removal of 2 bases from V and 5 bases from J, the junction contained 8 bases not matched to a gene. In germline, CDR1 is MNHNY, CDR2 SVGAGI (reference sequence). The CDR3 is 15 amino acids. The CDR3 spells CASSYGTGTATEAFF. The CDR3 coding sequence is TGTGCCAGCAGTTACGGAACCGGGACAGCTACTGAAGCTTTCTTT.

This clonotype was observed a few times. The CDR3 sequence is CASSLVVGQPQHF. In DNA, the CDR3 is TGTGCCAGCAGCTTAGTGGTTGGCCAGCCCCAGCATTTT. The chain links TRBV7-2 to TRBJ1-5; D is undetermined. The CDR3 is 13 amino acids. With 1 base removed from V and 7 bases from J, the gap between germline ends came to 8 bases. The V gene's germline CDR1 is SGHTA and CDR2 FQGNSA.

This clonotype has a handful of counts. This chain joins TRBV12-3 or TRBV12-4 and TRBJ1-5; D gene ambiguous. The CDR3 length is 12 residues. V shed 6 bases and J shed 9 bases, with 12 bases lying between them. The chain's CDR3 is CASSARLRPQHF. The CDR3 DNA is TGTGCCAGCAGCGCCCGCTTGAGGCCCCAGCATTTT.

The chain couples TRBV12-3 or TRBV12-4 to TRBJ2-1; 12 positions match TRBD2. V lost 6 bases and J lost 7; bases outside the gene matches: 10. The CDR3 loop spans 16 amino acids. The CDR3 DNA reads TGTGCCAGCAGCCACTCACTAGCGGGAGGTAGTAATGAGCAGTTCTTC. Translated: CASSHSLAGGSNEQFF.

The chain employs TRBV15 and TRBJ2-5; tentatively, D is TRBD1 or TRBD2 (5 bases each). The CDR3 runs 14 residues. CDR1 is LNHNV and CDR2 is YYDKDF in the germline V gene (reference sequence). Deletions cut 5 bases from V and 9 bases from J, with 19 bases between. The CDR3 here is CATSFQRDGGAQYF. The CDR3 nucleotides are TGTGCCACCAGCTTTCAACGGGACGGCGGAGCCCAGTACTTC. The full variable domain, completed using reference TRBV15 and TRBJ2-5, is DAMVIQNPRYQVTQFGKPVTLSCSQTLNHNVMYWYQQKSSQAPKLLFHYYDKDFNNEADTPDNFQSRRPNTSFCFLDIRSPGLGDTAMYLCATSFQRDGGAQYFGPGTRLLVL.

The rearrangement joins TRBV25-1 to TRBJ2-3, with 10 bases that match TRBD2. Germline V gives CDR1 MGHDK, CDR2 SYGVNS. The CDR3 is 20 amino acids. V lost 2 bases, J lost 2 bases, and 16 bases stayed unmatched. CDR3 nucleotides: TGTGCCAGCAGTGAAATAGTAATCCGAGGACTAGCGGAGCTCACAGATACGCAGTATTTT. Translating gives CASSEIVIRGLAELTDTQYF.

The gene calls are TRBV6-2 or TRBV6-3 and TRBJ1-1; D call uncertain. CDR1 and CDR2 (germline): MNHEY, SVGEGT. The CDR3 consists of 15 residues. V was clipped by 2 bases and J by 0 bases, with 10 bases between them. CDR3 DNA sequence: TGTGCCAGCAGTTACGGTTCCAGGATGAACACTGAAGCTTTCTTT. Amino acids: CASSYGSRMNTEAFF.

This clonotype was picked up many times. The V and J genes are TRBV7-3 and TRBJ2-1; 7 positions agree with TRBD1. This CDR3 spans 16 amino acids. Trimming at V came to 1 base and at J to 6 bases, leaving 9 bases not matched to a gene. Germline V gene lookup returns CDR1 SGHTA and CDR2 FQGTGA. This CDR3 is CASSLMAQAGGNEQFF. The CDR3 nucleotides are TGTGCCAGCAGCTTAATGGCGCAAGCAGGGGGCAATGAGCAGTTCTTC.

This clonotype was observed a handful of times. This chain links TRBV10-2 with TRBJ2-3; 9 bases align to TRBD2. Germline trimming cut 7 bases from V and 9 bases from J; bases unmatched to any gene: 11. The CDR3 length is 14 residues. The germline gives CDR1 WSHSY, CDR2 SAAADI. The DNA of the CDR3 is TGCGCCAGCAATAGCGGGAGTGTTGAGGCCACGCAGTATTTT. Its translation: CASNSGSVEATQYF.

This clonotype was detected many times. The chain has TRBV11-3 and TRBJ2-3, with 8 bases identical to TRBD2. V lost 1 base, J lost 2 bases, and 5 bases stayed unmatched. The V gene's germline CDR1 is SGHNT and CDR2 YENEEA. The CDR3 length is 16 residues. CDR3 sequence: CASSLGSGGATDTQYF. The CDR3 nucleotides are TGTGCCAGCAGCTTAGGGTCGGGAGGGGCCACAGATACGCAGTATTTT.

This chain uses TRBV27 with TRBJ1-6; no clear D. Germline CDR1 is MNHEY and CDR2 is SMNVEV (reference sequence). The ends were cut back, 6 bases at V and 0 bases at J, with 9 bases in the middle. The CDR3 sequence is 15 residues long. CDR3 DNA: TGTGCCAGCAGCCGACCTAGCTCCTATAATTCACCCCTCCACTTT. The encoded protein is CASSRPSSYNSPLHF.

This clonotype was seen more than once but under ten times. A much bigger clone sits one base away, suggesting this may be a read error. The V and J genes are TRBV7-2 and TRBJ2-1; D call uncertain. In germline, CDR1 is SGHTA, CDR2 FQGNSA. Trimming took off 0 bases at V and 6 bases at J, with 6 bases between the two ends. This CDR3 contains 13 residues. The CDR3 nucleotides read TGTGCCAGCAGCTTAGCCCGGTCCAATGAGCAGTTCTTC. This codes for CASSLARSNEQFF.

The V call is TRBV7-8, the J call TRBJ2-1, with 14 bases lining up with TRBD2. CDR3 length equals 17 residues. Germline-derived CDR1 and CDR2 are SGHVS and FQNEAQ. The V and J ends lost 2 bases and 7 bases, in that order; junction bases with no gene match: 7. CDR3 sequence reads: CASSLRGGTSGGNEQFF. Written as DNA, the CDR3 is TGTGCCAGCAGCTTAAGAGGTGGGACTAGCGGGGGAAATGAGCAGTTCTTC.

The chain is built from TRBV7-8 and TRBJ1-1, with TRBD1 matching 8 bases. CDR3 length: 14 amino acids. Germline CDR1 is SGHVS and CDR2 is FQNEAQ. With 5 bases clipped from V and 5 bases from J, the junction kept 7 bases outside the gene matches. The DNA of the CDR3 is TGTGCCAGCAGCCGACAGGGGACGGGGACTGAAGCTTTCTTT. Amino acids: CASSRQGTGTEAFF.

The CDR3 spells CASSPLGGESYGYTF. CDR3 coding DNA: TGTGCCAGCAGTCCATTAGGGGGAGAGAGCTATGGCTACACCTTC. The rearrangement links TRBV12-3 or TRBV12-4 to TRBJ1-2, with a tentative D call TRBD1 (6 bases). Trimming took off 5 bases at V and 4 bases at J, with 17 bases between the two ends. This CDR3 spans 15 amino acids.

The rearrangement links TRBV7-2 to TRBJ2-7, with TRBD2 matching over 8 bases. The germline gives CDR1 SGHTA, CDR2 FQGNSA. The CDR3 spans 15 residues. After removal of 5 bases from V and 3 bases from J, the junction contained 9 bases not matched to a gene. The CDR3: CASSPKGREGYEQYF. The CDR3 region has the DNA TGTGCCAGCAGCCCCAAGGGTCGGGAGGGCTACGAGCAGTACTTC.

A few counts support this clonotype. Written as DNA, the CDR3 is TGTGCCAGCAGCCAAGCAGGGTCGGGCAATCAGCCCCAGCATTTT. It codes for CASSQAGSGNQPQHF. V usage is TRBV6-1 and J usage is TRBJ1-5; D is perhaps TRBD1 (5 bases). V was shortened by 6 bases and J by 2 bases, with 14 bases between the two germline ends. The CDR3 has 15 amino acids. In germline, CDR1 is MNHNS, CDR2 SASEGT.

The rearrangement uses TRBV11-2 and TRBJ2-1; 9 bases are a match to TRBD2. CDR1 and CDR2 (germline): SGHAT, FQNNGV. The CDR3 length is 14 residues. The junction had 7 bases not matched to a gene; V was cut back by 4 bases and J by 9 bases. The CDR3 here is CASSSLREGFEQFF. DNA of the CDR3: TGTGCCAGCAGCTCGTTGCGGGAGGGTTTTGAGCAGTTCTTC.

V gene TRBV9 combines with J gene TRBJ1-4; perhaps TRBD1 as D (5 bases). V shed 2 bases and J shed 6 bases, with 14 bases lying between them. Per the germline V gene, CDR1 is SGDLS and CDR2 is YYNGEE. CDR3 length: 15 residues. The CDR3 nucleotides are TGTGCCAGCAGCGTCGGGGGACGGCGCGATGAAAAACTGTTTTTT. This sequence encodes CASSVGGRRDEKLFF.

The CDR3 DNA is TGTGCCAGCACCCCGGGGGCGGGAGAGACCCAGTACTTC. Amino acids: CASTPGAGETQYF. The V and J genes are TRBV28 and TRBJ2-5, with D perhaps TRBD1 or TRBD2 (6 bases each). The V gene's germline CDR1 is MDHEN and CDR2 SYDVKM. The V end lost 7 bases, the J end lost 4 bases, and 13 bases lay between the germline ends. This CDR3 region has 13 residues.

The chain uses TRBV4-3 and TRBJ1-3, with a weak D call TRBD1 (5 bases). Germline-derived CDR1 and CDR2 are LGHNA and YSLEER. The V end was cut by 0 bases, the J end by 0 bases, with 9 bases between. The CDR3 runs 16 residues. CDR3 region: CASSQDFDSSGNTIYF. The CDR3 DNA reads TGCGCCAGCAGCCAAGACTTCGACAGCTCTGGAAACACCATATATTTT.